The clone carrying this TCR beta chain has only one observation. The record originates from a study of blood T cell repertoires in COVID-19. As handled by the study authors: Amplification from reference gene primers served as the basis for estimated nucleated cell counts. The data were produced by immunoSEQ multiplex PCR, yet TCRdb's version contains in-frame clones alone and is incomplete. The V and J calls and clone size were taken over from that table, and D and trimming were inferred from the DNA. In the table there are more than 110,000 clones, more than 80% of which are singletons. The specimen sequenced was peripheral blood. This receptor was taken from a human donor in a cohort sampled during active COVID-19.

The CDR3 here is CASSIQRGVAEAFF. The CDR3 DNA is TGTGCCAGTAGTATTCAGCGGGGAGTGGCTGAAGCTTTCTTT. This rearrangement joins TRBV19 to TRBJ1-1; D ambiguous. CDR1 is LNHDA, CDR2 SQIVND, per germline (reference sequence). There are 14 residues in the CDR3. The V and J ends lost 3 bases and 6 bases respectively, with 14 bases between them.